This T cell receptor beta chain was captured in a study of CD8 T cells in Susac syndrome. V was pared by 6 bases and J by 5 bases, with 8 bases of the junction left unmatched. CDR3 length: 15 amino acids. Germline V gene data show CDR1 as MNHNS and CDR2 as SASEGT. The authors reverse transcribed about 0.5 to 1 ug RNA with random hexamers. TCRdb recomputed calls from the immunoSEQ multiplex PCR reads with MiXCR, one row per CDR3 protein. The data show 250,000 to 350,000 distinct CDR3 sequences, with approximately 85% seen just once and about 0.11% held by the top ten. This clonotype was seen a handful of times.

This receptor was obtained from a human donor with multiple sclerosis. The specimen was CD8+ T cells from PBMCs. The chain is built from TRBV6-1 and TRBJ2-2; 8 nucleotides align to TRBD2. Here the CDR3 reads CASSETGGRTGELFF. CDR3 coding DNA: TGTGCCAGCAGCGAAACGGGAGGGCGAACCGGGGAGCTGTTTTTT.